Detailed here is one TCR beta chain. Its antigen is still unknown. The input lacks base qualities; no much larger clone sits a single base away. The germline V gene (reference sequence) provides CDR1 MNHEY and CDR2 SMNVEV. Taken from cysteine to phenylalanine, the CDR3 has 11 residues. Here the CDR3 DNA is all that survives: 33 bases in frame from base 1. V is pared back by 7 bases and J by 7 bases, with 10 bases lying between the germline termini. The library relied on the immunoSEQ multiplex PCR assay. Per the original workflow: To diagnose cytomegalovirus status from the catalog of TCR beta chain sequences, a statistical classification framework was built. Held by TCRdb, this immuneACCESS table contains in-frame sequences only and omits some clones. Under half of the omission traces to an unresolved V gene where checked; the cause of the rest is unknown. V and J calls and clone size are as listed in that table; D and trimming were resolved from the DNA. The sample table records 140,000 to 150,000 clones; approximately 94% of these occur just once. The ten largest clones add up to 1.5% to 2% of the sample.

Separate from the roughly 650-subject first cohort, the validation cohort of 90 to 150 subjects was the group to which the donors belonged. This record comes from a study of cytomegalovirus exposure and HLA in healthy donors (dated by TCRdb to the late 2010s). For the study in its entirety: A later analysis indicated that the 90 to 150 validation repertoires were generated on the platform also employed for the 700 or so repertoires of the first cohort. A separate validation cohort of over a hundred different subjects was used in addition to the roughly 620-subject first cohort. The aim of the study was to test whether cataloging public T cell receptors could identify signatures of past pathogen exposure. High-throughput TCR immunosequencing, statistical association of individual TCRs with disease status, and machine learning were combined to predict cytomegalovirus infection status.

General study outcomes and caveats: Of the cluster scores, 85% to 95% were above 0 in a later analysis, which found that TCRs clustered in the first cohort also tended to co-occur in the approximately 110 validation repertoires. The study listed 164 TCR beta chains as associated with cytomegalovirus. Cytomegalovirus status was reported to be diagnosed by the classifier with high specificity and sensitivity in both the original and validation cohorts. In vitro tests confirmed that a few of the cytomegalovirus-associated TCR beta chains recognize cytomegalovirus antigens. While some public TCRs were present in many individuals, most TCR sequences turned up only very rarely across donors. A later analysis had no HLA typing for the validation cohort, so co-occurrence there was scored across all 130 or so repertoires. The authors suggested that the approach could potentially be extended to other disease states and immunological phenotypes.

The clonotype originates from a young man in good health and CMV-seropositive. Material for sequencing was PBMCs. The V gene is TRBV27 and the J gene is TRBJ1-1, and TRBD1 may be the D gene, going by 5 matching bases. The bases read TGTGCCAGCATCAGGGCTAGTGAAGCTTTCTTT. Translation gives CASIRASEAFF.